These 5 T cell receptor beta chains originate from one sample sequenced in a study of blood T cell repertoires in COVID-19 (TCRdb year 2020). Library generation was performed with the immunoSEQ multiplex PCR assay. Drawn from immuneACCESS, this table holds only the in-frame rearrangements with V and J called that TCRdb kept. Clones are partly lost; checked studies trace under half to an unresolved V gene and leave the rest unexplained. The sample table records some 400,000 clones; 70% to 90% of these occur just once. About 10% of the sample is in the top ten clones. The specimen sequenced was peripheral blood. The receptors originated from a woman aged 25 to 39 with COVID-19, enrolled during active disease.

This clone has at least ten counts. The V and J genes are TRBV27 and TRBJ1-2; 9 positions match TRBD1. Germline V gene lookup returns CDR1 MNHEY and CDR2 SMNVEV (reference sequence). The CDR3 consists of 13 residues. V was pared by 3 bases and J by 8 bases, with 4 bases of the junction left unmatched. CDR3 bases: TGTGCCAGCAGTTTCCGGACAGGGGAAGGCTACACCTTC. The encoded protein is CASSFRTGEGYTF.

The chain uses TRBV12-3 or TRBV12-4 and TRBJ2-5; D is possibly TRBD2 (5 bases). V was cut by 8 bases and J by 5 bases, with 12 bases left in between. The CDR3 spans 12 residues. CDR3 sequence (DNA): TGTGCCAGCTTACAACTAGGGGAGACCCAGTACTTC. It encodes CASLQLGETQYF.

The chain is built from TRBV7-2 and TRBJ1-1; D remains ambiguous. The CDR3 covers 13 residues. Germline CDR1 and CDR2: SGHTA and FQGNSA. V was shortened by 5 bases and J by 7 bases, with 14 bases between the two germline ends. This CDR3 is CASSLDWRSEAFF. The CDR3 DNA follows: TGTGCCAGCAGCCTCGATTGGAGAAGTGAAGCTTTCTTT.

The chain combines TRBV19 with TRBJ2-1; 11 nucleotides agree with TRBD2. This CDR3 is built from 19 residues. J lost 4 bases, V lost 7 bases, and 18 bases had no gene match. Per the germline V gene, CDR1 is LNHDA and CDR2 is SQIVND (reference sequence). The CDR3 coding sequence is TGTGCCAGTATTAAGGGTAGAATAGCGGGAGGGTCACATTACAATGAGCAGTTCTTC. Translated, it gives CASIKGRIAGGSHYNEQFF.

The V gene is TRBV15, the J gene TRBJ2-2; no firm D call. Trimming shortened V by 0 bases and J by 3 bases, and 11 bases separated the two germline ends. The CDR3 sequence is 16 residues long. CDR1 is LNHNV and CDR2 is YYDKDF in the germline V gene (reference sequence). CDR3 region: CATSRDLAVDTGELFF. Written as DNA, the CDR3 is TGTGCCACCAGCAGAGATTTGGCGGTTGACACCGGGGAGCTGTTTTTT.